A selection of T cell receptor beta chains follows, all from one sample in a study of blood T cell repertoires in COVID-19. Only in-frame clones appear in the TCRdb table, and some are missing; sequencing was by immunoSEQ multiplex PCR. The sample holds roughly 66,000 clones, 82% seen once. Sample: peripheral blood. These receptors all come from a man aged 55-75 years with acute or convalescent COVID-19. Both conserved end residues are part of each CDR3. Each record gives: clone size, D gene, V gene, J gene, CDR3 protein, CDR3 DNA. D genes are given only for firm matches. The size field is filled for only some rows; it gives once, few, many or a size class.

once	TRBD1	TRBV7-2	TRBJ1-1	CASSPGQRNTEAFF	TGTGCCAGCAGCCCGGGACAGAGGAACACTGAAGCTTTCTTT
-	TRBD1	TRBV27	TRBJ1-5	CASRANRGTGNQPQHF	TGTGCCAGCAGAGCAAACAGGGGTACGGGAAATCAGCCCCAGCATTTT
-	TRBD2	TRBV7-6	TRBJ2-2	CASSLAGGSGELFF	TGTGCCAGCAGCTTAGCGGGGGGGTCCGGGGAGCTGTTTTTT
once	TRBD2	TRBV4-3	TRBJ2-3	CASSQVTVAGRTDTQYF	TGCGCCAGCAGCCAAGTAACAGTAGCGGGGAGGACAGATACGCAGTATTTT
-	-	TRBV7-2	TRBJ2-7	CASSLVRGGLRYF	TGTGCCAGCAGCTTAGTCAGGGGAGGGCTGCGATACTTC
-	TRBD2	TRBV30	TRBJ2-5	CAWSLRTRSQETQYF	TGTGCCTGGAGTCTCCGGACTAGAAGCCAAGAGACCCAGTACTTC
-	-	TRBV7-9	TRBJ2-2	CASSPEPNTGELFF	TGTGCCAGCAGCCCCGAGCCGAACACCGGGGAGCTGTTTTTT
once	-	TRBV18	TRBJ1-1	CASSPSGQGAFF	TGTGCCAGCTCACCATCAGGGCAGGGAGCTTTCTTT
-	-	TRBV18	TRBJ1-5	CASSLGSGQPQHF	TGTGCCAGCTCATTAGGGAGCGGCCAGCCCCAGCATTTT
-	TRBD1	TRBV9	TRBJ1-1	CASSPRTGWQREAFF	TGTGCCAGCAGCCCTCGGACAGGGTGGCAACGTGAAGCTTTCTTT
-	-	TRBV7-2	TRBJ2-5	CASSGGKRLYQETQYF	TGTGCCAGCAGCGGGGGGAAGCGCCTGTACCAAGAGACCCAGTACTTC
once	-	TRBV14	TRBJ1-6	CASSHLGGVPGNSPLHF	TGTGCCAGCAGCCACCTGGGGGGTGTCCCTGGGAATTCACCCCTCCACTTT
-	-	TRBV2	TRBJ1-1	CAGSENSGPGDTEAFF	TGTGCCGGCAGTGAAAATTCAGGGCCGGGGGACACTGAAGCTTTCTTT
-	TRBD1	TRBV5-1	TRBJ2-2	CASSGSTGDPTGELFF	TGCGCCAGCAGCGGGTCTACAGGGGACCCAACCGGGGAGCTGTTTTTT
-	-	TRBV24-1	TRBJ2-3	CATSDLSADTQYF	TGTGCCACCAGTGATTTGTCCGCAGATACGCAGTATTTT
-	TRBD1	TRBV6-2/TRBV6-3	TRBJ1-4	CASSYSSPGGVKKLFF	TGTGCCAGCAGTTACTCGTCGCCAGGGGGAGTCAAAAAACTGTTTTTT
-	TRBD1	TRBV5-1	TRBJ2-7	CASSLGTVSNEQYF	TGCGCCAGCAGCCTAGGGACAGTCTCGAACGAGCAGTACTTC
-	-	TRBV2	TRBJ1-3	CASRAASSGNTIYF	TGTGCCAGCAGGGCGGCAAGCTCTGGAAACACCATATATTTT